This T cell receptor (beta chain) was sequenced in a study of Ad26.COV2.S vaccination and SARS-CoV-2 variants. Notes on the study in general: Estimates derived from TCR breadth and depth analyses may have underestimated total T cell responses.

Treatment given: roughly 18 received Ad26.COV2.S at low or high dose, single or two shots; about 5 received placebo; per-sample allocation not given. Day 63 following the first vaccine or placebo injection was when the samples were taken. In the case of this clone: Its matching antigen is unknown.

The germline gives CDR1 LGHNA, CDR2 YSLEER. Trimming left V 0 bases short and J 5 bases short, with 7 bases between. This CDR3 region has 13 residues. Sequencing used immunoSEQ multiplex PCR; TCRdb keeps in-frame clones, though not all of them. The sample carries about 330,000 clones, 85% to 90% recorded once. This TCR came from a person aged 18-60 years who received the Ad26.COV2.S COVID-19 vaccine or a placebo. The V gene is TRBV4-3, the J gene TRBJ1-2; D gene unclear. Sequences were derived from peripheral blood, sampled in a trial of Ad26.COV2.S vaccine versus placebo. Here the CDR3 reads CASSQDGVYGYTF. The CDR3 DNA reads as TGCGCCAGCAGCCAAGATGGGGTTTATGGCTACACCTTC.